This T cell receptor beta chain was documented in a study of Graves' ophthalmopathy and Graves' hyperthyroidism. Study-level points and caveats: It was with approximately 70% sensitivity and about 73% specificity that the model predicted ophthalmopathy progression.

Clinical symptoms, serum thyroxine, TRAb, thyroid ultrasound and orbital computed tomography formed the basis of diagnosis. RNA transcripts were the source from which TCR beta CDR3 regions were amplified. After a first-round RT-PCR with HTBI primers, a second-round multiplex PCR was run. Each CDR3 protein is one row after TCRdb ran MiXCR on the multiplex PCR reads. The profile shows over a million distinct CDR3 sequences, about 35% of them singletons. There are a few counts of this clonotype. Antigen: not known. A much bigger clone sits one base away, suggesting this may be a read error. This receptor was identified in an adult man with Graves' hyperthyroidism. Sequencing was done on a sample of peripheral blood or thyroid tissue (not recorded which).

CDR3 in DNA: TGTGCCAGCGGCTACCGGGACCCGGGTATTATGGCTTTCTTT. Its translation is CASGYRDPGIMAFF. V gene TRBV7-2 combines with J gene TRBJ1-1, with a tentative D call TRBD1 (5 bases). V dropped 8 bases and J dropped 11 bases, with 24 bases sitting between them. Germline CDR1 and CDR2: SGHTA and FQGNSA. The CDR3 runs to 14 residues.